One and the same sample provided the 2 T cell receptor beta chains below, sequenced in a study of blood T cell repertoires in COVID-19. Sequencing was performed with immunoSEQ multiplex PCR; in TCRdb, only in-frame clones are kept and a portion is missing. The table records about 260,000 clones, approximately 86% of them present only once. Sequenced material: peripheral blood. All receptors derive from a woman in her sixties or seventies with COVID-19, enrolled during active disease.

The rearrangement joins TRBV5-1 to TRBJ2-1; 14 bases align to TRBD2. CDR3 length equals 14 residues. After removal of 4 bases from V and 9 bases from J, the junction contained 3 bases not matched to a gene. Germline V gives CDR1 SGHRS, CDR2 YFSETQ. The CDR3 bases are TGCGCCAGCAGCGGGACTAGCGGGAGTGGTGAGCAGTTCTTC. Translation: CASSGTSGSGEQFF.

The chain couples TRBV2 to TRBJ2-6; D is undetermined. Deletions cut 6 bases from V and 0 bases from J, with 3 bases between. CDR1 SNHLY and CDR2 FYNNEI come from the germline V gene. The CDR3 contains 13 residues. The CDR3 sequence: CASRLSGANVLTF. CDR3 DNA: TGTGCCAGCAGACTCTCTGGGGCCAACGTCCTGACTTTC.